Below, 30 T cell receptor beta chains from the same sample are listed, as sequenced in a study of blood T cell repertoires in COVID-19. Generated by immunoSEQ multiplex PCR, the TCRdb table keeps only in-frame clones and is missing some. The sample lists roughly 440,000 clones; 88% were seen once. The sequenced sample consisted of peripheral blood. The source of these receptors is a woman aged 45-59 years with COVID-19, enrolled during active disease.

This clone was detected a few times. The chain uses TRBV11-1 and TRBJ1-5, with D possibly matching TRBD1 (5 bases). Germline V gene lookup returns CDR1 SGHAT and CDR2 FQDESV (reference sequence). CDR3 size: 15 residues. The V and J ends lost 5 bases and 0 bases respectively, with 11 bases between them. CDR3: CASSTDGHSNQPQHF. CDR3 DNA sequence: TGTGCCAGCAGCACGGACGGACATAGCAATCAGCCCCAGCATTTT.

The chain couples TRBV30 to TRBJ1-2, with TRBD1 as a possible D gene (5 bases). The CDR3 runs to 16 residues. CDR1 is GTSNPN and CDR2 is SVGIG in the germline V gene (reference sequence). V lost 2 bases, J lost 7 bases, and 23 bases lay in between. The chain's CDR3 is CAWSSNPLDRPLGYTF. The CDR3 bases are TGTGCCTGGAGTTCCAACCCTCTCGACAGACCTCTTGGCTACACCTTC. The full variable domain, in which reference TRBV30 and TRBJ1-2 provide the parts outside the CDR3, is SQTIHQWPATLVQPVGSPLSLECTVEGTSNPNLYWYRQAAGRGLQLLFYSVGIGQISSEVPQNLSASRPQDRQFILSSKKLLLSDSGFYLCAWSSNPLDRPLGYTFGSGTRLTVV.

The J gene is TRBJ1-2, the V gene TRBV9, with D perhaps TRBD1 (6 bases). CDR1 SGDLS and CDR2 YYNGEE come from the germline V gene. The V gene lost 5 bases and the J gene lost 0 bases, with 11 bases spanning the gap. The CDR3 length is 14 residues. The CDR3 here is CASSHNRANYGYTF. CDR3 DNA sequence: TGTGCCAGCAGTCACAACAGGGCTAACTATGGCTACACCTTC.

The CDR3 region has the DNA TGTGCCAGTAGGGCCCCGGGACTAACTAATGAAAAACTGTTTTTT. Protein: CASRAPGLTNEKLFF. J is TRBJ1-4 and V is TRBV19; tentatively, D is TRBD1 (5 bases). Germline loops: CDR1 LNHDA, CDR2 SQIVND (reference sequence). The CDR3 loop spans 15 amino acids. V lost 6 bases, J lost 1 base, and 12 bases lay in between. The full variable domain, in which reference TRBV19 and TRBJ1-4 provide the parts outside the CDR3, is DGGITQSPKYLFRKEGQNVTLSCEQNLNHDAMYWYRQDPGQGLRLIYYSQIVNDFQKGDIAEGYSVSREKKESFPLTVTSAQKNPTAFYLCASRAPGLTNEKLFFGSGTQLSVL.

CDR3 DNA sequence: TGTGCCAGCAGTACGAGAATTAGACAGGAAGTCGCATATGGCTACACCTTC. As protein: CASSTRIRQEVAYGYTF. The V gene is TRBV28, the J gene TRBJ1-2; tentatively, D is TRBD1 (6 bases). There are 17 residues in the CDR3. The ends were cut back, 5 bases at V and 5 bases at J, with 24 bases in the middle. The germline gives CDR1 MDHEN, CDR2 SYDVKM.

As DNA, the CDR3 is TGTGCCAGCAGCGTCACAGGGCTTCAGCCCCAGCATTTT. Its protein product is CASSVTGLQPQHF. This rearrangement joins TRBV27 to TRBJ1-5, with a tentative D call TRBD1 (6 bases). The CDR3 loop spans 13 amino acids. Germline CDR1 is MNHEY and CDR2 is SMNVEV (reference sequence). V lost 6 bases, J lost 6 bases, and 12 bases lay in between.

This clone has only one observation. This chain links TRBV13 with TRBJ1-6, with 8 bases that match TRBD1. This CDR3 is built from 14 residues. Trimming took 6 bases from V and 5 from J; bases not matched to a gene: 3. The V gene's germline CDR1 is PRHDT and CDR2 FYEKMQ (reference sequence). The CDR3: CASSDRGNNSPLHF. The CDR3 region has the DNA TGTGCCAGCAGTGACAGGGGTAATAATTCACCCCTCCACTTT.

CDR3 DNA: TGTGCCAGCTCACTTTCGTCAGGGGATACGCAGTATTTT. Translated, it gives CASSLSSGDTQYF. The chain is built from TRBV18 and TRBJ2-3; TRBD1 might be the D (5 bases). The ends were cut back, 4 bases at V and 6 bases at J, with 11 bases in the middle. Germline-derived CDR1 and CDR2 are KGHSH and LQKENI. The CDR3 consists of 13 residues.

J is TRBJ2-5 and V is TRBV6-6; D is perhaps TRBD2 (6 bases). The CDR3 runs to 15 residues. In germline, CDR1 is MNHNY, CDR2 SVGAGI (reference sequence). V lost 4 bases and J 5 bases, leaving 17 bases between the germline ends. This CDR3 reads CASSSNGTPLETQYF. The CDR3 DNA is TGTGCCAGCAGTTCAAACGGGACTCCTTTGGAGACCCAGTACTTC.

The rearrangement uses TRBV5-8 and TRBJ1-5; D may be TRBD1 (6 bases). Germline V gene data show CDR1 as SGHTS and CDR2 as YDEGEE. The CDR3 has 15 residues. V was cut by 0 bases and J by 2 bases, with 9 bases left in between. This chain's CDR3 is CASSLVAGGNQPQHF. The DNA of the CDR3 is TGTGCCAGCAGCTTGGTGGCAGGGGGCAATCAGCCCCAGCATTTT.

The CDR3 DNA follows: TGTGCCAGCAGCGTAGTAGCGACGGTGAACACTGAAGCTTTCTTT. Residues: CASSVVATVNTEAFF. The chain carries TRBV9 and TRBJ1-1; D uncertain. Germline CDR1 and CDR2: SGDLS and YYNGEE. The V end lost 0 bases, the J end lost 0 bases, and 9 bases lay between the germline ends. The CDR3 covers 15 residues.

The chain recombines TRBV18 with TRBJ1-2; 7 nucleotides line up with TRBD1. J gave up 8 bases and V 3 bases, and 12 bases lay outside the gene matches. The germline CDR1 and CDR2 sequences are KGHSH and LQKENI. The CDR3 has 15 amino acids. The DNA for the CDR3 is TGTGCCAGCTCACCCGACAGGGAGGCTTTGCGAGGCTACACCTTC. Translation: CASSPDREALRGYTF.

The chain has TRBV6-5 and TRBJ1-6; D possibly corresponds to TRBD1 (5 bases). The germline CDR1 and CDR2 sequences are MNHEY and SVGAGI. This CDR3 region has 13 residues. The ends were cut back, 6 bases at V and 6 bases at J, with 9 bases in the middle. The CDR3 DNA follows: TGTGCCAGCAGCGGTCAGGGTAATTCACCCCTCCACTTT. This sequence encodes CASSGQGNSPLHF.

The CDR3 loop is CASSEGDSSYEQYF. For the CDR3, the DNA is TGTGCCAGCAGTGAAGGGGACTCTTCCTACGAGCAGTACTTC. The rearrangement uses TRBV2 and TRBJ2-7; the D gene is possibly TRBD2 (6 bases). V was cut by 1 base and J by 1 base, with 8 bases left in between. Germline values: CDR1 SNHLY, CDR2 FYNNEI. The CDR3 consists of 14 residues.

CDR3 residues: CASSLYVGGPSDTQYF. DNA for the CDR3: TGTGCCAGCAGTTTATATGTGGGGGGGCCCTCAGATACGCAGTATTTT. This chain links TRBV27 with TRBJ2-3, with TRBD2 as a possible D gene (7 bases). Germline loops: CDR1 MNHEY, CDR2 SMNVEV (reference sequence). Trimming cost V 1 base and J 4 bases, with 15 bases left between them. This CDR3 has 16 amino acids.

This chain connects TRBV19 to TRBJ1-1; tentatively, D is TRBD1 (5 bases). V dropped 4 bases and J dropped 7 bases, with 10 bases sitting between them. Per germline, CDR1 LNHDA and CDR2 SQIVND (reference sequence). This CDR3 is built from 12 residues. The CDR3 DNA is TGTGCCAGTAGTACTCAGGGAAATGAAGCTTTCTTT. It codes for CASSTQGNEAFF.

The chain recombines TRBV9 with TRBJ2-1; tentatively, D is TRBD1 (5 bases). Germline lookup yields CDR1 SGDLS and CDR2 YYNGEE. This CDR3 spans 15 amino acids. V shed 5 bases and J shed 1 base, with 13 bases lying between them. The CDR3 bases are TGTGCCAGCAGTTCTCAGGGTGATTCCTACAATGAGCAGTTCTTC. Translated, it gives CASSSQGDSYNEQFF.

The chain employs TRBV7-3 and TRBJ2-3; D is perhaps TRBD2 (6 bases). V lost 2 bases and J lost 0, with 15 bases in between. In germline, CDR1 is SGHTA, CDR2 FQGTGA. This CDR3 comprises 17 residues. The CDR3 is CASSLEGGVPSTDTQYF. The DNA for the CDR3 is TGTGCCAGCAGCTTAGAGGGCGGGGTACCTAGCACAGATACGCAGTATTTT.

The chain links TRBV4-1 to TRBJ2-2; D might be TRBD2 (6 bases). Germline assignment: CDR1 MGHRA and CDR2 YSYEKL. The CDR3 runs to 16 residues. The germline V and J ends were trimmed by 0 bases and 2 bases, with 10 bases remaining between them. In nucleotides, the CDR3 is TGCGCCAGCAGCCAAGATAGCGGCCTTAACACCGGGGAGCTGTTTTTT. It is translated as CASSQDSGLNTGELFF.

The chain joins TRBV3-1 (or the pseudogene TRBV3-2) to TRBJ1-3, with D unclear. The CDR3 sequence is 15 residues long. Germline CDR1 LGHDT, CDR2 YNNKEL (reference sequence). V was trimmed by 1 base and J by 0 bases, leaving 7 bases between them. The CDR3 coding sequence is TGTGCCAGCAGCCAAGGTGGAGGCTCTGGAAACACCATATATTTT. Translation gives CASSQGGGSGNTIYF.

This chain joins TRBV19 and TRBJ2-2; the D gene is possibly TRBD1 (5 bases). CDR3 length equals 15 residues. Germline V gives CDR1 LNHDA, CDR2 SQIVND (reference sequence). The germline V and J ends were trimmed by 3 bases and 5 bases, with 13 bases remaining between them. The CDR3 nucleotides read TGTGCCAGTAGTATGCTTGGGGCCGGGACCGGGGAGCTGTTTTTT. It codes for CASSMLGAGTGELFF.

V gene TRBV5-8 combines with J gene TRBJ1-3; a possible D gene is TRBD1 (5 bases). This CDR3 is 17 amino acids long. In germline, CDR1 is SGHTS, CDR2 YDEGEE. Trimming took off 4 bases at V and 2 bases at J, with 19 bases between the two ends. The CDR3 nucleotides are TGTGCCAGCAGCCTCAGCGTTTCAGGGTTTGCTGGAAACACCATATATTTT. Protein sequence: CASSLSVSGFAGNTIYF.

The chain combines TRBV5-1 with TRBJ1-1, with 8 bases fitting TRBD1. J gave up 5 bases and V 3 bases, and 6 bases lay outside the gene matches. Germline V gene lookup returns CDR1 SGHRS and CDR2 YFSETQ. The CDR3 contains 14 residues. The CDR3 sequence: CASSSDREGTEAFF. CDR3 DNA: TGCGCCAGCAGCTCGGACAGGGAAGGGACTGAAGCTTTCTTT.

The chain joins TRBV28 to TRBJ1-1, with D perhaps matching TRBD1 (6 bases). This CDR3 is 13 amino acids long. V was clipped by 10 bases and J by 1 base, with 13 bases between them. The germline V gene has CDR1 MDHEN and CDR2 SYDVKM. CDR3 loop: CATLQGGNTEAFF. CDR3 DNA: TGTGCCACCCTACAGGGCGGGAACACTGAAGCTTTCTTT. Complete variable domain (other parts from reference TRBV28 and TRBJ1-1): DVKVTQSSRYLVKRTGEKVFLECVQDMDHENMFWYRQDPGLGLRLIYFSYDVKMKEKGDIPEGYSVSREKKERFSLILESASTNQTSMYLCATLQGGNTEAFFGQGTRLTVV.

On this clone: This same CDR3 is encoded by further DNA sequences in the sample. The V call is TRBV5-1, the J call TRBJ2-3; TRBD2 is a possible D gene (6 bases). Deletions cut 0 bases from V and 2 bases from J, with 10 bases between. CDR1 and CDR2 from the germline V gene are SGHRS and YFSETQ. The CDR3 spans 15 residues. The CDR3 nucleotides read TGCGCCAGCAGCTTGGACGGCGGGGTCACAGATACGCAGTATTTT. Translated, it gives CASSLDGGVTDTQYF.

V and J are TRBV25-1 and TRBJ2-1, with TRBD1 as a possible D gene (6 bases). V was trimmed by 1 base and J by 7 bases, leaving 14 bases between them. The CDR3 loop spans 15 amino acids. Per the germline V gene, CDR1 is MGHDK and CDR2 is SYGVNS. This CDR3 is CASSEWSRGSNEQFF. In DNA, the CDR3 is TGTGCCAGCAGTGAATGGAGCAGGGGTTCGAATGAGCAGTTCTTC.

This sequence joins TRBV28 and TRBJ2-1; 11 nucleotides agree with TRBD1. V dropped 6 bases and J dropped 7; count of bases not matched to a gene: 8. This CDR3 is built from 15 residues. Germline V CDR1 and CDR2: MDHEN, SYDVKM. The CDR3 here is CASSPGTGGSNEQFF. The CDR3 DNA follows: TGTGCCAGCAGCCCGGGGACAGGGGGATCGAATGAGCAGTTCTTC.

V usage is TRBV10-1 and J usage is TRBJ2-5; TRBD1 might be the D (6 bases). This CDR3 has 15 amino acids. Germline CDR1 and CDR2: WNHNN and SYGVQD (reference sequence). V shed 0 bases and J shed 3 bases, with 11 bases lying between them. The CDR3 DNA is TGCGCCAGCAGTGAGTCGGCAGGGGCGGAAGAGACCCAGTACTTC. Its protein product is CASSESAGAEETQYF.

This CDR3 is CASSLKRFREQYF. In DNA, the CDR3 is TGTGCCAGCAGTTTAAAGCGGTTCCGCGAGCAGTACTTC. The gene calls are TRBV12-3 or TRBV12-4 and TRBJ2-7; D might be TRBD2 (5 bases). This CDR3 region has 13 residues. V was shortened by 2 bases and J by 6 bases, with 11 bases between the two germline ends.

J is TRBJ2-7 and V is TRBV27; 7 bases are shared with TRBD1. Germline loops: CDR1 MNHEY, CDR2 SMNVEV (reference sequence). V gave up 0 bases and J gave up 1 base; unmatched junction bases: 0. CDR3 length: 14 residues. CDR3: CASSLSGQSYEQYF. DNA for the CDR3: TGTGCCAGCAGTTTATCGGGACAGTCCTACGAGCAGTACTTC.